These 23 T cell receptor beta chains were all obtained from the same sample, sequenced in a study of cytomegalovirus exposure and HLA in healthy donors. PCR was performed using 60 Vbeta and 13 Jbeta primers. Method: immunoSEQ multiplex PCR; TCRdb's copy keeps in-frame clones and lacks some. This sample yields 200,000 to 250,000 clones, of which about 79% are seen a single time; roughly 2% belongs to the top ten. The source material was PBMCs. These receptors all stem from a man between 18 and 29 years old in good health and CMV-seronegative.

The CDR3, as DNA: TGTGCCAGCAGTCCGCCGGGAAGTCCCTCCTACGAGCAGTACTTC. Translated, it gives CASSPPGSPSYEQYF. This chain uses TRBV28 with TRBJ2-7; weak D call: TRBD2 (5 bases). This CDR3 comprises 15 residues. Germline V gene lookup returns CDR1 MDHEN and CDR2 SYDVKM. V dropped 5 bases and J dropped 0 bases, with 14 bases sitting between them.

The chain is built from TRBV6-5 and TRBJ1-5, with no clear D. The CDR3 covers 15 residues. V lost 5 bases and J 1 base, leaving 12 bases between the germline ends. Germline assignment: CDR1 MNHEY and CDR2 SVGAGI. In DNA, the CDR3 is TGTGCCAGCAGTGCCTCCCCGGGGAGCAATCAGCCCCAGCATTTT. Translated, it gives CASSASPGSNQPQHF.

The genes are TRBV1 and TRBJ2-7; the table's D call of TRBD2 was not tested on the DNA. TRBV1 is a pseudogene. The CDR3 runs 15 residues. As DNA, the CDR3 is TGCACCAGCAGCCAGACCAAAAAAGACTACTACGAGCAGTACTTC. Translated: CTSSQTKKDYYEQYF.

In DNA, the CDR3 is TGTGCCAGCAGCAAGACAGGACAGGGAATCTACGAGCAGTACTTC. Translated, it gives CASSKTGQGIYEQYF. The chain joins TRBV7-3 to TRBJ2-7; TRBD1 agrees at 8 bases. Per the germline V gene, CDR1 is SGHTA and CDR2 is FQGTGA. With V trimmed by 5 bases and J by 3 bases, 9 bases remained unmatched. The CDR3 length is 15 residues.

This clone was seen only a few times. The rearrangement joins TRBV27 to TRBJ1-1; 8 nucleotides agree with TRBD1. V shed 2 bases, J shed 4 bases, and the junction held 9 bases outside the gene matches. Germline V gene data show CDR1 as MNHEY and CDR2 as SMNVEV (reference sequence). This CDR3 region has 16 residues. CDR3 sequence reads: CASSLGQGAGSTEAFF. CDR3 bases: TGTGCCAGCAGTTTAGGGCAGGGGGCCGGGAGCACTGAAGCTTTCTTT.

The chain links TRBV27 to TRBJ1-2; TRBD1 aligns across 8 bases. V was pared by 11 bases and J by 5 bases, with 10 bases of the junction left unmatched. CDR3 size: 13 residues. The germline gives CDR1 MNHEY, CDR2 SMNVEV (reference sequence). The CDR3 region is CAARDRFSYGYTF. The CDR3 region has the DNA TGTGCCGCTAGGGACAGGTTTTCATATGGCTACACCTTC.

This chain joins TRBV4-3 and TRBJ1-2; D may be TRBD1 (6 bases). Looked up from germline, CDR1 is LGHNA and CDR2 is YSLEER. Trimming left V 0 bases short and J 1 base short, with 12 bases between. The CDR3 spans 16 residues. The CDR3 DNA sequence: TGCGCCAGCAGCCAAGAATGGACAGAGCATAACTATGGCTACACCTTC. Amino acid sequence: CASSQEWTEHNYGYTF.

The gene calls are TRBV7-3 and TRBJ2-1, with D perhaps TRBD1 (6 bases). This CDR3 has 17 amino acids. Germline CDR1 is SGHTA and CDR2 is FQGTGA. Trimming removed 5 bases at V and 8 bases at J, with 25 bases between. CDR3 amino acids: CASSPDPDRTGWDEQFF. CDR3 DNA sequence: TGTGCCAGCAGCCCTGACCCTGACAGGACCGGTTGGGATGAGCAGTTCTTC.

This clone was picked up one time. The rearrangement links TRBV5-1 to TRBJ2-7; D possibly corresponds to TRBD2 (6 bases). Germline values: CDR1 SGHRS, CDR2 YFSETQ. The CDR3 is 13 amino acids. V lost 3 bases and J lost 5, with 12 bases in between. CDR3 DNA: TGCGCCAGCAGCTATGGGACTGGGAACGAGCAGTACTTC. The encoded protein is CASSYGTGNEQYF.

V gene TRBV28 combines with J gene TRBJ1-1; 8 bases map to TRBD1. The CDR3 runs 14 residues. V lost 3 bases and J lost 5; bases outside the gene matches: 5. CDR1 is MDHEN and CDR2 is SYDVKM in the germline V gene. CDR3 DNA sequence: TGTGCCAGCAGTTTGCCACAGGGGGGAACTGAAGCTTTCTTT. Its protein product is CASSLPQGGTEAFF.

The chain has TRBV27 and TRBJ1-6, with 11 bases matching TRBD1. CDR1 and CDR2 from the germline V gene are MNHEY and SMNVEV (reference sequence). V lost 1 base and J lost 9; bases outside the gene matches: 5. This CDR3 has 16 amino acids. The CDR3 sequence is CASSLFFGTGGSPLHF. The DNA for the CDR3 is TGTGCCAGCAGTTTATTTTTCGGGACAGGGGGTTCACCCCTCCACTTT.

The chain links TRBV5-8 to TRBJ1-5; D unclear. Germline CDR1 is SGHTS and CDR2 is YDEGEE. The CDR3 spans 14 residues. Trimming removed 2 bases at V and 3 bases at J, with 9 bases between. CDR3 loop: CASSFGQLNQPQHF. CDR3 in DNA: TGTGCCAGCAGCTTTGGGCAACTCAATCAGCCCCAGCATTTT.

This clone was detected a few times. The rearrangement links TRBV28 to TRBJ2-7; D might be TRBD1 (6 bases). Germline lookup yields CDR1 MDHEN and CDR2 SYDVKM. The CDR3 has 14 residues. V was clipped by 5 bases and J by 0 bases, with 11 bases between them. CDR3 region: CASSGQPSSYEQYF. The CDR3 DNA is TGTGCCAGCAGTGGACAGCCGAGCTCCTACGAGCAGTACTTC.

The genes are TRBV7-9 and TRBJ1-2; 9 bases fit TRBD1. Germline trimming cut 5 bases from V and 4 bases from J; bases unmatched to any gene: 17. The CDR3 totals 18 residues. Germline CDR1 reads SEHNR; CDR2 reads FQNEAQ (reference sequence). This chain's CDR3 is CASSPRGTGLGRSYGYTF. The DNA of the CDR3 is TGTGCCAGCAGCCCTAGGGGGACAGGGCTAGGAAGATCCTATGGCTACACCTTC.

The chain has TRBV9 and TRBJ2-1, with D uncertain. Germline V CDR1 and CDR2: SGDLS, YYNGEE. Trimming cost V 0 bases and J 2 bases, with 6 bases left between them. The CDR3 sequence is 14 residues long. The CDR3 sequence: CASSVELTYNEQFF. CDR3 DNA sequence: TGTGCCAGCAGCGTAGAACTTACCTACAATGAGCAGTTCTTC.

This chain uses TRBV7-9 with TRBJ1-1, with D unclear. Looked up from germline, CDR1 is SEHNR and CDR2 is FQNEAQ (reference sequence). V lost 1 base, J lost 6 bases, and 6 bases lay in between. CDR3 length: 12 residues. CDR3 sequence reads: CASSLERSEAFF. The CDR3 DNA sequence: TGTGCCAGCAGCTTAGAGAGGTCTGAAGCTTTCTTT.

The chain couples TRBV5-4 to TRBJ1-1, with a weak D call TRBD1 (5 bases). Germline V gives CDR1 SGHNT, CDR2 YYREEE (reference sequence). The CDR3 is made up of 15 amino acids. V lost 0 bases, J lost 4 bases, and 13 bases lay in between. CDR3 protein: CASSLEEGSATEAFF. CDR3 nucleotides: TGTGCCAGCAGCTTGGAGGAGGGGTCAGCCACTGAAGCTTTCTTT.

This clone was counted once. The chain has TRBV19 and TRBJ2-5, with D maybe TRBD2 (5 bases). Germline CDR1 and CDR2: LNHDA and SQIVND (reference sequence). The CDR3 spans 15 residues. Trimming pared 3 bases from V and 4 bases from J, leaving 15 bases between. The CDR3 coding sequence is TGTGCCAGTAGTATTTTCCCCACTGCGGGAGAGACCCAGTACTTC. The encoded protein is CASSIFPTAGETQYF.

The chain has TRBV7-9 and TRBJ2-7; possibly TRBD2 for D (6 bases). CDR3 length: 11 residues. V was cut by 3 bases and J by 7 bases, with 7 bases left in between. Germline V gene lookup returns CDR1 SEHNR and CDR2 FQNEAQ (reference sequence). CDR3 in amino acids: CASSFREEQYF. Here the CDR3 DNA reads TGTGCCAGCAGCTTTCGGGAGGAGCAGTACTTC.

This clone is a singleton in its sample. The chain is built from TRBV11-3 and TRBJ2-7, with a tentative D call TRBD2 (6 bases). The V end lost 5 bases, the J end lost 2 bases, and 28 bases lay between the germline ends. Germline V gene data show CDR1 as SGHNT and CDR2 as YENEEA. The CDR3 length is 19 residues. CDR3 sequence reads: CASSAGGTAGPYRAYEQYF. Here the CDR3 DNA reads TGTGCCAGCAGCGCTGGGGGGACTGCAGGGCCGTATAGGGCCTACGAGCAGTACTTC.

The chain combines TRBV18 with TRBJ1-5; TRBD1 matches 9 bases. This CDR3 contains 15 residues. The germline V gene has CDR1 KGHSH and CDR2 LQKENI. The trim removed 6 bases at V and 5 bases at J, leaving 8 bases unmatched. CDR3 DNA: TGTGCCAGCTCCCCTGGGACAGGGTCCTATCAGCCCCAGCATTTT. This translates into CASSPGTGSYQPQHF.

The V gene is TRBV7-9, the J gene TRBJ1-1; D possibly corresponds to TRBD1 (6 bases). Germline CDR1 is SEHNR and CDR2 is FQNEAQ (reference sequence). The CDR3 runs to 15 residues. V lost 7 bases and J 1 base, leaving 16 bases between the germline ends. The CDR3 loop reads CASTVTGTPNTEAFF. The CDR3 coding sequence is TGTGCCAGCACTGTGACCGGGACACCGAACACTGAAGCTTTCTTT.

This chain links TRBV19 with TRBJ1-2; TRBD1 is a possible D gene (5 bases). The germline V gene has CDR1 LNHDA and CDR2 SQIVND (reference sequence). V was shortened by 2 bases and J by 4 bases, with 14 bases between the two germline ends. This CDR3 contains 15 residues. CDR3: CASSIPGGSPYGYTF. CDR3 bases: TGTGCCAGTAGTATACCCGGGGGGTCTCCCTATGGCTACACCTTC.